The 24 T cell receptor beta chains below come from one sample, sequenced in a study of regulatory T cells in long-lasting Graves disease. Relying on iRepertoire HTBI primers and Arm-PCR of CDR3 regions, the team built TCR beta libraries. TCRdb analysed the multiplex PCR reads with MiXCR anew, one entry per CDR3 protein. The profile shows 560,000 or so distinct CDR3 sequences, around 15% of them singletons. Time point described: newly diagnosed GD, antithyroid drugs for less than 3 months. RNA extracted from PBMCs served as the sequencing template. These sequences were also reported in another study, on T cells in Graves' hyperthyroidism and ophthalmopathy.

The material was peripheral blood mononuclear cells (PBMCs), obtained at new diagnosis, from a patient treated with antithyroid drugs. These receptors all come from a man aged 18 to 29 with Graves disease.

This chain joins TRBV28 and TRBJ1-5; no reliable D call. The CDR3 loop spans 13 amino acids. Germline CDR1 and CDR2: MDHEN and SYDVKM. Trimming shortened V by 7 bases and J by 5 bases, and 12 bases separated the two germline ends. The CDR3 loop is CASILDRYQPQHF. Here the CDR3 DNA reads TGTGCCAGCATCTTGGACCGATATCAGCCCCAGCATTTT.

This clonotype was observed a few times. The chain uses TRBV19 and TRBJ2-5; maybe TRBD2 (5 bases). Germline values: CDR1 LNHDA, CDR2 SQIVND (reference sequence). CDR3 length equals 13 residues. Trimming removed 3 bases at V and 5 bases at J, with 10 bases between. The DNA of the CDR3 is TGTGCCAGTAGTATCCGGGGATCGGAGACCCAGTACTTC. Translating it yields CASSIRGSETQYF. The full variable domain, with the rest looked up from reference TRBV19 and TRBJ2-5, is DGGITQSPKYLFRKEGQNVTLSCEQNLNHDAMYWYRQDPGQGLRLIYYSQIVNDFQKGDIAEGYSVSREKKESFPLTVTSAQKNPTAFYLCASSIRGSETQYFGPGTRLLVL.

This clonotype appeared a few times. The chain employs TRBV12-3 or TRBV12-4 and TRBJ1-1; D might be TRBD1 (5 bases). This CDR3 spans 16 amino acids. V dropped 1 base and J dropped 4 bases, with 16 bases sitting between them. CDR3 residues: CASSLGGGGVVTEAFF. The CDR3 coding sequence is TGTGCCAGCAGTTTAGGGGGGGGGGGGGTAGTCACTGAAGCTTTCTTT.

This clonotype was picked up many times. V and J are TRBV7-2 and TRBJ2-5, with no clear D. Trimming shortened V by 3 bases and J by 5 bases, and 13 bases separated the two germline ends. This CDR3 spans 14 amino acids. CDR1 is SGHTA, CDR2 FQGNSA, per germline. CDR3 region: CASSFRTPSETQYF. For the CDR3, the DNA is TGTGCCAGCAGCTTTCGTACCCCCTCGGAGACCCAGTACTTC.

This chain connects TRBV3-1 to TRBJ2-3; D possibly uses TRBD1 or TRBD2 (5 bases each). The germline V and J ends were trimmed by 0 bases and 1 base, with 11 bases remaining between them. CDR1 LGHDT and CDR2 YNNKEL come from the germline V gene (reference sequence). The CDR3 loop spans 16 amino acids. DNA of the CDR3: TGTGCCAGCAGCCAAGATTGGGACGGCCGCACAGATACGCAGTATTTT. It encodes CASSQDWDGRTDTQYF.

The V gene is TRBV6-2 or TRBV6-3, the J gene TRBJ2-3; D unclear. CDR3 length: 13 residues. The ends were cut back, 6 bases at V and 4 bases at J, with 11 bases in the middle. Per the germline V gene, CDR1 is MNHEY and CDR2 is SVGEGT. The CDR3 is CASSVGWADTQYF. The CDR3 DNA reads TGTGCCAGCAGCGTGGGATGGGCAGATACGCAGTATTTT.

The chain carries TRBV19 and TRBJ1-1; D may be TRBD1 (6 bases). The V gene lost 3 bases and the J gene lost 1 base, with 12 bases spanning the gap. The CDR3 loop spans 15 amino acids. The germline CDR1 and CDR2 sequences are LNHDA and SQIVND (reference sequence). CDR3 DNA sequence: TGTGCCAGTAGTATCGGGGGGCGCCGGAACACTGAAGCTTTCTTT. Residues: CASSIGGRRNTEAFF.

V is TRBV3-1 and J is TRBJ1-2, with D hard to call. Germline assignment: CDR1 LGHDT and CDR2 YNNKEL (reference sequence). With 10 bases removed from V and 5 bases from J, the gap between germline ends came to 23 bases. The CDR3 has 15 amino acids. The CDR3 coding sequence is TGTGCCACCGGACGGGGAATCGGCCTCCAGTATGGCTACACCTTC. Translating it yields CATGRGIGLQYGYTF.

Note on this clonotype: Mismatch with germline at one junction end may stem from a read error. The V call is TRBV20-1, the J call TRBJ2-2, with D unresolved. Per the germline V gene, CDR1 is DFQATT and CDR2 is SNEGSKA (reference sequence). This CDR3 spans 13 amino acids. CDR3 in amino acids: CSAPTPFTRELFF. DNA of the CDR3: TGCAGTGCTCCTACACCGTTCACCAGGGAGCTGTTTTTT.

V and J are TRBV27 and TRBJ2-3; 7 positions agree with TRBD2. Germline CDR1 MNHEY, CDR2 SMNVEV (reference sequence). CDR3 length equals 17 residues. With 2 bases clipped from V and 3 bases from J, the junction kept 11 bases outside the gene matches. CDR3 residues: CASSLRSQRGRTDTQYF. DNA of the CDR3: TGTGCCAGCAGTTTACGGTCCCAGCGGGGAAGGACAGATACGCAGTATTTT.

This clonotype was recorded many times. The gene calls are TRBV28 and TRBJ2-7, with D possibly TRBD1 on 6 matching bases. In germline, CDR1 is MDHEN, CDR2 SYDVKM. The CDR3 has 14 residues. V was pared by 6 bases and J by 1 base, with 13 bases between. The DNA of the CDR3 is TGTGCCAGCAGACCCGGACAGCCGTCCTACGAGCAGTACTTC. It specifies CASRPGQPSYEQYF.

This sequence joins TRBV27 and TRBJ2-1, with D perhaps assigned TRBD1 or TRBD2 (5 bases each). The V and J ends lost 6 bases and 6 bases respectively, with 21 bases between them. This CDR3 has 16 residues. The V gene's germline CDR1 is MNHEY and CDR2 SMNVEV (reference sequence). The CDR3 is CASSHRDLRTSNEQFF. Here the CDR3 DNA reads TGTGCCAGCAGCCATCGGGACCTACGGACGTCCAATGAGCAGTTCTTC.

The sample holds many counts of this clonotype. The chain recombines TRBV28 with TRBJ2-7, with D perhaps matching TRBD2 (5 bases). The CDR3 sequence is 15 residues long. CDR1 is MDHEN, CDR2 SYDVKM, per germline. V lost 4 bases, J lost 2 bases, and 15 bases lay in between. CDR3 loop: CASSSGLTAPYEQYF. The CDR3 DNA reads TGTGCCAGCAGTTCAGGACTTACAGCCCCCTACGAGCAGTACTTC.

This clonotype has ten or more counts. The chain is built from TRBV7-3 and TRBJ2-5, with no clear D. Trimming pared 1 base from V and 0 bases from J, leaving 3 bases between. This CDR3 has 13 amino acids. In germline, CDR1 is SGHTA, CDR2 FQGTGA. CDR3 region: CASSLRDQETQYF. CDR3 nucleotides: TGTGCCAGCAGCTTAAGGGACCAAGAGACCCAGTACTTC.

This clonotype showed up many times. The chain links TRBV30 to TRBJ2-7; 9 nucleotides align to TRBD1. Per germline, CDR1 GTSNPN and CDR2 SVGIG (reference sequence). This CDR3 has 15 amino acids. With V trimmed by 4 bases and J by 7 bases, 14 bases remained unmatched. CDR3 amino acids: CAWIRHRGLPMEQYF. CDR3 DNA sequence: TGTGCCTGGATTAGACACAGGGGGCTCCCTATGGAGCAGTACTTC. The whole variable domain, remainder taken from reference TRBV30 and TRBJ2-7, is SQTIHQWPATLVQPVGSPLSLECTVEGTSNPNLYWYRQAAGRGLQLLFYSVGIGQISSEVPQNLSASRPQDRQFILSSKKLLLSDSGFYLCAWIRHRGLPMEQYFGPGTRLTVT.

This clonotype appeared a few times. This chain connects TRBV7-9 to TRBJ2-2; D possibly corresponds to TRBD2 (5 bases). V was trimmed by 5 bases and J by 4 bases, leaving 8 bases between them. The CDR3 contains 13 residues. Germline-derived CDR1 and CDR2 are SEHNR and FQNEAQ (reference sequence). CDR3 nucleotides: TGTGCCAGCAGCCAGGAGGTCACCGGGGAGCTGTTTTTT. Encoded protein: CASSQEVTGELFF.

This CDR3 is CASSSYSGVGNTIYF. CDR3 nucleotide sequence: TGTGCCAGCAGTTCCTACAGTGGTGTCGGAAACACCATATATTTT. The rearrangement joins TRBV6-9 to TRBJ1-3; unclear D gene. The CDR3 consists of 15 residues. Germline V gene sequence: CDR1 MNHGY, CDR2 SVAAGI. V dropped 4 bases and J dropped 4 bases, with 14 bases sitting between them.

Many counts were recorded for this clonotype. The chain links TRBV6-2 or TRBV6-3 to TRBJ2-3; D ambiguous. CDR1 MNHEY and CDR2 SVGEGT come from the germline V gene. The CDR3 covers 15 residues. V was shortened by 6 bases and J by 0 bases, with 13 bases between the two germline ends. CDR3 DNA sequence: TGTGCCAGCAGGGAGATCTTGGCTAGCACAGATACGCAGTATTTT. It is translated as CASREILASTDTQYF.

This clonotype showed up many times. V usage is TRBV6-2 or TRBV6-3 and J usage is TRBJ2-7, with unresolved D. CDR1 is MNHEY and CDR2 is SVGEGT in the germline V gene. The CDR3 sequence is 10 residues long. The V and J ends lost 8 bases and 11 bases respectively, with 13 bases between them. The CDR3 here is CASGDSKEYF. CDR3 nucleotide sequence: TGTGCCAGCGGTGATTCTAAGGAGTACTTC.

This clonotype was counted only a few times. The chain combines TRBV7-9 with TRBJ2-2; 8 positions agree with TRBD1. Looked up from germline, CDR1 is SEHNR and CDR2 is FQNEAQ (reference sequence). V was pared by 5 bases and J by 6 bases, with 8 bases of the junction left unmatched. The CDR3 has 15 residues. CDR3 sequence reads: CASSPQGARAGELFF. The CDR3 DNA sequence: TGTGCCAGCAGCCCCCAGGGGGCAAGGGCCGGGGAGCTGTTTTTT.

This clonotype has only a few counts. Germline and junction disagree at one end, which may indicate a read error. This chain links TRBV12-3 or TRBV12-4 with TRBJ2-7, with TRBD2 matching 8 bases. This CDR3 has 14 amino acids. As DNA, the CDR3 is TGTGCCAGCAGCTTAGTAGCGGGAAAAAGCGAGCAGTACTTC. Its translation is CASSLVAGKSEQYF.

V and J are TRBV9 and TRBJ2-5; D possibly corresponds to TRBD1 (6 bases). Germline V gives CDR1 SGDLS, CDR2 YYNGEE. The CDR3 length is 15 residues. The V gene lost 3 bases and the J gene lost 5 bases, with 17 bases spanning the gap. CDR3 sequence: CASSDADRGGETQYF. In DNA, the CDR3 is TGTGCCAGCAGCGACGCGGACAGAGGTGGGGAGACCCAGTACTTC.

V gene TRBV9 combines with J gene TRBJ2-5, with 13 bases aligning to TRBD2. The germline V gene has CDR1 SGDLS and CDR2 YYNGEE. This CDR3 region has 15 residues. Losses at the gene ends were 3 bases for V and 2 bases for J; bases not matched to a gene: 1. For the CDR3, the DNA is TGTGCCAGCAGCGCGGGACTAGCGGGACAAGAGACCCAGTACTTC. It translates to CASSAGLAGQETQYF.

The table lists this clonotype with many counts. V usage is TRBV28 and J usage is TRBJ2-3; the match to TRBD2 covers 8 bases. This CDR3 contains 17 residues. Germline-derived CDR1 and CDR2 are MDHEN and SYDVKM. Trimming removed 6 bases from V and 6 bases from J; junction bases left unmatched: 17. The CDR3 DNA reads TGTGCCAGCAGGCCTCTAGCGGGCAGAATAGCCGACGATACGCAGTATTTT. The encoded protein is CASRPLAGRIADDTQYF.